The sample holds many counts of the clone carrying this TCR beta chain. Using its own MiXCR run on the 5' RACE reads, TCRdb lists one record per CDR3 protein. Of under 70,000 distinct CDR3 sequences detected, more than 3% appear once; the ten largest clones hold 5.2%. This specimen belongs to a study of neurological immune-mediated disorders. Study in general: Among approximately 34 multiple sclerosis patients, 31 were relapsing-remitting and 3 were secondary progressive.

The CDR3 extends over 19 amino acids. Germline assignment: CDR1 LGHNA and CDR2 YNFKEQ. Losses at the gene ends were 3 bases for V and 2 bases for J; bases not matched to a gene: 8. Sequencing input: PBMCs. This chain uses TRBV4-2 with TRBJ2-3; TRBD2 agrees at 16 bases. This clonotype was sampled from a woman aged 50 to 60 with multiple sclerosis. In nucleotides, the CDR3 is TGTGCCAGCAGCCATTCCGGGACTAGCGGGAGGGGGGACACAGATACGCAGTATTTT. Its protein is CASSHSGTSGRGDTDTQYF.